This T cell receptor (beta chain) was recorded in a study of blood T cell repertoires in COVID-19. Study overall: From the United States, Italy and Spain came samples of acute and convalescent COVID-19.

The CDR3 contains 14 residues. Looked up from germline, CDR1 is GTSNPN and CDR2 is SVGIG (reference sequence). Original methodology: The assay estimated nucleated cells by amplifying reference gene primers. Data came from immunoSEQ multiplex PCR; TCRdb stores just in-frame clones and leaves some out. V, J and clone size reflect that table, while D and trimming were determined from the DNA. The top ten hold about 1.7% of the sample, which has 250,000 to 300,000 clones, 89% seen once. Recovered Cohort 3 donors showed two negative PCRs, clearance, or symptom resolution. This clone was detected once. The junction does not match germline at one end; this may be a read error.

The sequenced material came from PBMCs or T cells enriched from blood (not recorded which). The V call is TRBV30, the J call TRBJ1-6, with D uncertain. This TCR was sampled from a middle-aged woman who had recovered from COVID-19. The CDR3 sequence is CAWRTGSSNSPLHF. The DNA of the CDR3 is TGTGCCTGGAGAACGGGGTCCTCTAATTCACCCCTCCACTTT.